The clone carrying this T cell receptor (beta chain) was counted between two and nine times. Its antigen is as yet unknown. The germline V gene has CDR1 MGHRA and CDR2 YSYEKL. Trimming took 4 bases from V and 0 from J, leaving 19 bases between them. This CDR3 has 17 residues. These data originate in a study of type 1 and type 2 diabetes patients. Amplification started from genomic DNA. Multiplex PCR with 30 forward and 13 reverse primers amplified the TCR beta CDR3. TCRdb used MiXCR to reprocess the multiplex PCR reads, holding one entry per CDR3 protein. The sample consists of 250,000 or so distinct CDR3 sequences, approximately 45% of them appearing once. Whole-study findings and limits: In type 2 diabetes, highly-expanded CD4+ clones took a median about 4% of reads.

The chain has TRBV4-1 and TRBJ2-7; D may be TRBD2 (7 bases). The clonotype was recovered from a man in his late teens or twenties with type 2 diabetes. Sequencing was done on a sample of peripheral blood mononuclear cells (PBMCs). CDR3 coding DNA: TGCGCCAGCAGCCTAAGGGAGGGGGGGCTCAACTCCTACGAGCAGTACTTC. Amino acid sequence: CASSLREGGLNSYEQYF.